A selection of T cell receptor beta chains follows, all from one sample in a study of blood T cell repertoires in COVID-19. Profiled with immunoSEQ multiplex PCR; TCRdb holds only in-frame clones, not every one. Of 150,000 to 200,000 clones in the sample, approximately 86% were seen once. Sequenced input: peripheral blood. The receptor set was obtained from a woman aged 25 to 39 with active or convalescent COVID-19. The conserved cysteine and the conserved F or W are not part of the CDR3 here. Each record gives: J gene, V gene, CDR3 protein.

TRBJ2-7 TRBV7-2 ASSNRDREGGRRSYEQY
TRBJ1-2 TRBV5-1 ASSLDGNGYT
TRBJ1-4 TRBV5-1 ASSLDQDRGGEKLF
TRBJ2-1 TRBV9 ASSLDRGLYNEQF
TRBJ2-6 TRBV20-1 SASGGGANVLT
TRBJ2-7 TRBV27 ASMDWERGFEQY
TRBJ2-2 TRBV24-1 ATSAREYDGELF
TRBJ1-3 TRBV7-9 ASGQGIRTGNTIY
TRBJ2-7 TRBV7-6 ASSPRTGSGYEQY
TRBJ2-2 TRBV28 ASSSVDTGELF